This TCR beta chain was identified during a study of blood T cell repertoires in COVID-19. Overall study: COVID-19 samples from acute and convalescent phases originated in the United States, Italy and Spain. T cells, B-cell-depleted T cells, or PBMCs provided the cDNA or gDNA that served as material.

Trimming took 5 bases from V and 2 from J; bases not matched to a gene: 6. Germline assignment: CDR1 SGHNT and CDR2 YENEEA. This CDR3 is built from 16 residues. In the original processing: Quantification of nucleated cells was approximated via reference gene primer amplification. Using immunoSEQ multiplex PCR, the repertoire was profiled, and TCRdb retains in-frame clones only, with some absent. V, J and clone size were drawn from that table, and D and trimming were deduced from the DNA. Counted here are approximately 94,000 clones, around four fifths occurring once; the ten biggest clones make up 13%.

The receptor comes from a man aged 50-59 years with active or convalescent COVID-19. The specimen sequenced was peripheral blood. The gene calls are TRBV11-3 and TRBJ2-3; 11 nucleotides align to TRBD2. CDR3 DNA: TGTGCCAGCAGCAAAATAGCGGGAGGGACCACAGATACGCAGTATTTT. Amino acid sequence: CASSKIAGGTTDTQYF.